This TCR beta chain is drawn from a study of T cell responses to AZD1222 COVID-19 vaccine. Whole-study context: The study pooled second doses at about 4 or about 12 weeks. Overall study findings and caveats: Clonal diversity was possibly underestimated; the donors were predominantly white British and more often female. Without day 14 samples, only post-peak T cell repertoires were studied.

The method was immunoSEQ multiplex PCR; TCRdb's version includes in-frame clones alone and lacks a portion of them. The sample consists of 170,000 or so clones, about nine tenths of them appearing once. A word on this clone: The antigen remains undetermined.

Per the germline V gene, CDR1 is SGHTA and CDR2 is FQGTGA. V was trimmed by 3 bases and J by 2 bases, leaving 16 bases between them. The CDR3 extends over 17 amino acids. This TCR derives from an adult in good health. The sample here was peripheral blood, taken on day 0 of AZD1222 vaccination. J is TRBJ2-2 and V is TRBV7-3, with a tentative D call TRBD1 (6 bases). CDR3 DNA sequence: TGTGCCAGCAGCTTGACAGGCACACCCTATAACACCGGGGAGCTGTTTTTT. Translated, it gives CASSLTGTPYNTGELFF.